The 9 T cell receptor beta chains below come from one sample, sequenced in a study of blood T cell repertoires in COVID-19. Assay: immunoSEQ multiplex PCR; the TCRdb copy retains only in-frame clones and omits some. The sample yields tens of thousands of clones, approximately 80% seen once. The sequenced sample was peripheral blood. The receptors were sampled from a human donor in a cohort sampled during active COVID-19.

The chain uses TRBV5-1 and TRBJ2-7, with TRBD1 as a possible D gene (6 bases). The CDR3 is 15 residues long. From germline, CDR1 is SGHRS and CDR2 YFSETQ. V was shortened by 9 bases and J by 5 bases, with 24 bases between the two germline ends. DNA for the CDR3: TGCGCCACGACGGTTAACCCATGGGGGCGAGACGAGCAGTACTTC. Protein: CATTVNPWGRDEQYF.

This chain joins TRBV7-9 and TRBJ1-2; D may be TRBD1 (5 bases). CDR3 length: 14 amino acids. Trimming took off 5 bases at V and 8 bases at J, with 18 bases between the two ends. CDR1 and CDR2 (germline): SEHNR, FQNEAQ (reference sequence). The CDR3 DNA is TGTGCCAGCAGCCTATCAGGGTTTGGAGAGGGCTACACCTTC. It specifies CASSLSGFGEGYTF.

This chain's CDR3 is CASSRRLAGGGTDTQYF. DNA for the CDR3: TGTGCCAGCAGTCGTCGACTAGCGGGGGGGGGCACAGATACGCAGTATTTT. This chain links TRBV7-2 with TRBJ2-3, with TRBD2 matching over 14 bases. The CDR3 runs to 17 residues. In germline, CDR1 is SGHTA, CDR2 FQGNSA. The junction had 6 bases not matched to a gene; V was cut back by 6 bases and J by 1 base.

The rearrangement uses TRBV27 and TRBJ1-5, with D uncertain. The germline CDR1 and CDR2 sequences are MNHEY and SMNVEV (reference sequence). Trimming took off 4 bases at V and 0 bases at J, with 10 bases between the two ends. This CDR3 comprises 15 residues. CDR3 in DNA: TGTGCCAGCAGTTCCGGGGTTTATAGCAATCAGCCCCAGCATTTT. Translation: CASSSGVYSNQPQHF.

This rearrangement joins TRBV2 to TRBJ1-1; 10 bases line up with TRBD1. V trimming: 5 bases; J trimming: 12 bases; junction bases outside the gene matches: 9. The CDR3 has 13 residues. Looked up from germline, CDR1 is SNHLY and CDR2 is FYNNEI. CDR3 sequence reads: CASSSRWDRGSFF. DNA for the CDR3: TGTGCCAGCAGTTCCCGGTGGGACAGGGGTTCTTTCTTT.

DNA for the CDR3: TGTGCCAGCAGCCAAGATGGCAGGGGGGATCAGCCCCAGCATTTT. Translation: CASSQDGRGDQPQHF. V and J are TRBV4-2 and TRBJ1-5; 7 nucleotides line up with TRBD1. Germline V gives CDR1 LGHNA, CDR2 YNFKEQ. This CDR3 is 15 amino acids long. With V trimmed by 0 bases and J by 5 bases, 4 bases remained unmatched.

This sequence joins TRBV20-1 and TRBJ2-1; 8 bases fit TRBD2. The germline gives CDR1 DFQATT, CDR2 SNEGSKA (reference sequence). The ends lost 5 bases at V and 9 bases at J; junction bases unmatched: 18. This CDR3 is built from 16 residues. The CDR3 loop is CSARAPGGGGQGEQFF. In DNA form, the CDR3 reads TGCAGTGCTCGTGCCCCGGGGGGCGGGGGGCAGGGTGAGCAGTTCTTC.

The J gene is TRBJ2-5, the V gene TRBV7-8; a possible D gene is TRBD1 (6 bases). The CDR3 consists of 15 residues. Trimming pared 1 base from V and 5 bases from J, leaving 14 bases between. Germline values: CDR1 SGHVS, CDR2 FQNEAQ. The CDR3 protein is CASSLDRVTGETQYF. DNA for the CDR3: TGTGCCAGCAGCTTAGACAGGGTCACGGGGGAGACCCAGTACTTC.

The chain uses TRBV18 and TRBJ2-3, with 10 bases aligning to TRBD2. Trimming cost V 0 bases and J 2 bases; bases outside gene matches: 8. CDR1 is KGHSH and CDR2 is LQKENI in the germline V gene. The CDR3 is made up of 18 amino acids. The CDR3 here is CASSPPRTSGIHTDTQYF. In DNA form, the CDR3 reads TGTGCCAGCTCACCACCGAGGACTAGCGGCATTCACACAGATACGCAGTATTTT.